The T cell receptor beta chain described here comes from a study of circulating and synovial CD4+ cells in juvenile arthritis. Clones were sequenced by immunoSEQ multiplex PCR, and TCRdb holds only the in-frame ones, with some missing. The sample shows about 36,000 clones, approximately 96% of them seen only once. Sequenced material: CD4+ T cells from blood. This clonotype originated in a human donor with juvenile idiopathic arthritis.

The CDR3 DNA is TGCGCCAGCAGCAAAGGGGGACTGCCGGGATACGAGCAGTACTTC. As protein: CASSKGGLPGYEQYF. The chain joins TRBV4-1 to TRBJ2-7, with D perhaps matching TRBD1 or TRBD2 (6 bases each). V lost 5 bases to trimming and J lost 4 bases, with 18 bases between them. The length of the CDR3 is 15 residues. CDR1 is MGHRA and CDR2 is YSYEKL in the germline V gene.